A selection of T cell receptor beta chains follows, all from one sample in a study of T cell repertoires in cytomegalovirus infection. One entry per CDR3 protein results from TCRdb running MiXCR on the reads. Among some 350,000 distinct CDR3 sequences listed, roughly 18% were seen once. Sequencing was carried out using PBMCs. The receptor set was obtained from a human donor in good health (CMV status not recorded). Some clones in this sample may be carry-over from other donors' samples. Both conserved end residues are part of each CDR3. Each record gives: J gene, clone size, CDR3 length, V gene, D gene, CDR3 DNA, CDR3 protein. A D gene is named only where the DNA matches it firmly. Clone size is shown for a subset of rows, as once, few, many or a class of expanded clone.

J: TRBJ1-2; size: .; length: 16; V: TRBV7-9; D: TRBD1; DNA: TGTGCCAGCAGCTCCTCTGGACCAGGGGGAGCAGATGGCTACACCTTC; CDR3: CASSSSGPGGADGYTF
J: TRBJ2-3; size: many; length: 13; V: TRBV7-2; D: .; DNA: TGTGCCAGCAGCTTTAGTAGCACAGATACGCAGTATTTT; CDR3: CASSFSSTDTQYF
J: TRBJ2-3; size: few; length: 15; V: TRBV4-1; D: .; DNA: TGCGCCAGCAGCCGGGCCGCTACGGGCACAGATACGCAGTATTTT; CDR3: CASSRAATGTDTQYF
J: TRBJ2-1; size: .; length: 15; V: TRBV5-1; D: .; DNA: TGCGCCAGCAGCTTGCAGGGTAATGACTACAATGAGCAGTTCTTC; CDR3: CASSLQGNDYNEQFF
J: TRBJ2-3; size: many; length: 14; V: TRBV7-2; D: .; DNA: TGTGCCAGCACCCGGCGGGGGCGGGGCGATACGCAGTATTTT; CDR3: CASTRRGRGDTQYF
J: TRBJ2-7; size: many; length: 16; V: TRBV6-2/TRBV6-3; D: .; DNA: TGTGCCAGCAGTTACACGACTCCTCGAAGAGGAGGCGAGCAGTACTTC; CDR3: CASSYTTPRRGGEQYF
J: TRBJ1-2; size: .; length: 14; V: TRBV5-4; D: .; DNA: TGTGCCAGCAGCCAGCGGACCGGCGTAGTTGGCTACACCTTC; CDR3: CASSQRTGVVGYTF
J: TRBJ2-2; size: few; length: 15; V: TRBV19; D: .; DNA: TGTGCCAGTCGTTCGGCAGATACGAACACCGGGGAGCTGTTTTTT; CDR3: CASRSADTNTGELFF
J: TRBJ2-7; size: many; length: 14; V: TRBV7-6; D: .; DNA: TGTGCCAGCAGCTTAGCGGGAGCCCCGGGGGAGCAGTACTTC; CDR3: CASSLAGAPGEQYF
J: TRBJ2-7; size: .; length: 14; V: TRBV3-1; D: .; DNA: TGTGCCAGCAGCCAAGGGCAGTCCAACTACGAGCAGTACTTC; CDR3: CASSQGQSNYEQYF
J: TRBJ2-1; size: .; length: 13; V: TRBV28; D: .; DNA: TGTGCCAGCAGAGAGACACTTTTCAATGAGCAGTTCTTC; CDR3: CASRETLFNEQFF
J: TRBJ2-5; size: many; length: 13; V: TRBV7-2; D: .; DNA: TGTGCCAGCAGCGGGGGACGGCAAGAGACCCAGTACTTC; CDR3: CASSGGRQETQYF
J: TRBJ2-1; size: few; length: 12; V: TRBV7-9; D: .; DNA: TGTGCCAGCAGCTTAGAGGGGGATGAGCAGTTCTTC; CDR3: CASSLEGDEQFF
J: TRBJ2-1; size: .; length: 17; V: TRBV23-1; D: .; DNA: TGCGCCAGCAGTCCCCTAGGCGGAGGGAGGGGGTACAATGAGCAGTTCTTC; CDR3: CASSPLGGGRGYNEQFF
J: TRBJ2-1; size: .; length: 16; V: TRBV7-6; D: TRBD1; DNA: TGTGCCAGCAGCCACCCTAACAGACAGGGGGCCAATGAGCAGTTCTTC; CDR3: CASSHPNRQGANEQFF
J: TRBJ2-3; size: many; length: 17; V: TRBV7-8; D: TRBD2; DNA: TGTGCCAGCAGCTCGGAGCTAGCGGGGGAGGCCACAGATACGCAGTATTTT; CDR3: CASSSELAGEATDTQYF
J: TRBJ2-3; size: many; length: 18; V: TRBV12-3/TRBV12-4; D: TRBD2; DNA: TGTGCCAGCAGGGCCACGACTCGACTAGCGGGAGGAGTAGATACGCAGTATTTT; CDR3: CASRATTRLAGGVDTQYF
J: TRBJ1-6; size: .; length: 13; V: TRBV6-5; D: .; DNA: TGTGCCACCCATCGGGGTTTTAATTCACCCCTCCACTTT; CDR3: CATHRGFNSPLHF
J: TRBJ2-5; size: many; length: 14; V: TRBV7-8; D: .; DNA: TGTGCCAGCAGCTATCAGGGGTCCCAAGAGACCCAGTACTTC; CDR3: CASSYQGSQETQYF
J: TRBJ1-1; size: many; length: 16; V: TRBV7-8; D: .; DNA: TGTGCCAGCAGCTCCCTGGGGGGTTACATGAACACTGAAGCTTTCTTT; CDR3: CASSSLGGYMNTEAFF
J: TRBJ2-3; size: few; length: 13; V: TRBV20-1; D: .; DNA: TGCAGTGCTAGACTTGGGGCCCCAGGGACGCAGTATTTT; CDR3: CSARLGAPGTQYF
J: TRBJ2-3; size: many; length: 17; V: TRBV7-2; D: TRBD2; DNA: TGTGCCAGCAGCCGAGGGACTAGCGGGAGTAGCACAGATACGCAGTATTTT; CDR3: CASSRGTSGSSTDTQYF
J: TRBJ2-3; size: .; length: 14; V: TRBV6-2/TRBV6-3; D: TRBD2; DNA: TGTGCCAGCAGTCTTACAAGAGCGGGGGATACGCAGTATTTT; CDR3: CASSLTRAGDTQYF
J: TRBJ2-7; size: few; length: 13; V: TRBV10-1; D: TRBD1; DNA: TGCGCCAGCATAGGGACAGGGGGACCCGAGCAGTACTTC; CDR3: CASIGTGGPEQYF
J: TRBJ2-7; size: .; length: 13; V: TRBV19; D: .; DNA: TGTGCCAGTAGTAGAGGAATCGCCTACGAGCAGTACTTC; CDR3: CASSRGIAYEQYF
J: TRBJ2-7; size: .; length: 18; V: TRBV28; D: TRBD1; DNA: TGTGCCAGCAGTTTACCGTCTACCGGGACAGGCCGGTTCTACGAGCAGTACTTC; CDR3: CASSLPSTGTGRFYEQYF
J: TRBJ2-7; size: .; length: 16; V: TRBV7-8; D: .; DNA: TGTGCCAGCAGCCTCGGTAGGCATAGTGAATCCTACGAGCAGTACTTC; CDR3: CASSLGRHSESYEQYF
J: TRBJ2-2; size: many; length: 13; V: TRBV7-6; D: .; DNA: TGTGCCAGCAGCTGGGGAGTTGCCGGGGAGCTGTTTTTT; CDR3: CASSWGVAGELFF
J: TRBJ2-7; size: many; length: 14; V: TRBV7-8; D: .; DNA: TGTGCCAGCAGCTCCATTAATCCGGGGTGGGAGCAGTACTTC; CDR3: CASSSINPGWEQYF
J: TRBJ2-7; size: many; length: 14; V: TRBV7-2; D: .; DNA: TGTGCCAGCAGCTTTCTGCAGGGTCCCTACGAGCAGTACTTC; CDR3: CASSFLQGPYEQYF
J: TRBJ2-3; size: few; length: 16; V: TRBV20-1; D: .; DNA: TGCAGTGCCCGCCCTGACGGGTGGGGATTCACAGATACGCAGTATTTT; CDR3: CSARPDGWGFTDTQYF
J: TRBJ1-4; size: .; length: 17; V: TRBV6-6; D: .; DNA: TGTGCCAGCAGGGCCCGGGGAGGGCAGGAGACTAATGAAAAACTGTTTTTT; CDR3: CASRARGGQETNEKLFF
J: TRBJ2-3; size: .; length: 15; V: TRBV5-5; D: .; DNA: TGTGCCAGCAGCTTGGACTTGGCCTACACAGATACGCAGTATTTT; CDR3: CASSLDLAYTDTQYF
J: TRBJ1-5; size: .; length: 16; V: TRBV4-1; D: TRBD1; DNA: TGCGCCAGCAGCCAAGGGTTGCCCAGGGGGCCTCAGCCCCAGCATTTT; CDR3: CASSQGLPRGPQPQHF
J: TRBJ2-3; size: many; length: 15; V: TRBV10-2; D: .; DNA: TGCGCCAGCGACAGTCGACTAGAGGGCACAGATACGCAGTATTTT; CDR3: CASDSRLEGTDTQYF
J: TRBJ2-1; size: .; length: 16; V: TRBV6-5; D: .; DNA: TGTGCCAGCAGTTACTTTGCGGGGTCCGCCTACAATGAGCAGTTCTTC; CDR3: CASSYFAGSAYNEQFF
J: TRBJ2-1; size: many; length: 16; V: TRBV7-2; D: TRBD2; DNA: TGTGCCAGCAGCTTAGCAGTAACTAGCGGACAAAATGAGCAGTTCTTC; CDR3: CASSLAVTSGQNEQFF
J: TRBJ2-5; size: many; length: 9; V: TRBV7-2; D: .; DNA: TGTGCCAGCTCAGAGACCCAGTACTTC; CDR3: CASSETQYF
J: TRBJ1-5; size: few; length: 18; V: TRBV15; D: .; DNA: TGTGCCACCAGCAGAGGCTTTCGGGGCCCGGGAGGCAATCAGCCCCAGCATTTT; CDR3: CATSRGFRGPGGNQPQHF
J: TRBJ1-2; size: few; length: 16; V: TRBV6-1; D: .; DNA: TGTGCCAGCAGCGTCGTGGGGGGAGCTCTACTCTATGGCTACACCTTC; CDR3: CASSVVGGALLYGYTF
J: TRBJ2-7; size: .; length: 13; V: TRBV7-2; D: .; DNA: TGTGCCAGCAGCCCCCGGAGGGGGCAGAGAGGGTACTTC; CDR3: CASSPRRGQRGYF
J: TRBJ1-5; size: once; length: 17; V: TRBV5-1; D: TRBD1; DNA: TGCGCCAGCAGTCCAAACCCCCTGGACAGGATGAATCAGCCCCAGCATTTT; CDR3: CASSPNPLDRMNQPQHF
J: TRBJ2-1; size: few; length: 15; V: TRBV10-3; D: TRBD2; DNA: TGTGCCATCAGTGAGGTAGCGGGAGGGCCAAATGAGCAGTTCTTC; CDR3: CAISEVAGGPNEQFF
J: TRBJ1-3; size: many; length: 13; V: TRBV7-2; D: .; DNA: TGTGCCAGCAGCGTTGACAGAGGAAACACCATATATTTT; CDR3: CASSVDRGNTIYF
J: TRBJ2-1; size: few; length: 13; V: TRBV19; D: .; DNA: TGTGCCCCCGGCTCTCACTCAAACAATGAGCAGTTCTTC; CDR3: CAPGSHSNNEQFF
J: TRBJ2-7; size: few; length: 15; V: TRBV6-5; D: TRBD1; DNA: TGTGCCAGCAGTTACGATCCAGGGGGCATTTACGAGCAGTACTTC; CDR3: CASSYDPGGIYEQYF
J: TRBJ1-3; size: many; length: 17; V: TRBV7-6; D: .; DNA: TGTGCCAGCAGCTTATCCCCCCTCCGGGACGGTGGAAACACCATATATTTT; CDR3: CASSLSPLRDGGNTIYF
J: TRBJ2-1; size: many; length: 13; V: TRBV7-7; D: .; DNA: TGTGCCAGCAGCCCGTCCCGGGACAATGAGCAGTTCTTC; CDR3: CASSPSRDNEQFF